These T cell receptor beta chains were read from a single sample in a study of early T cells in non-severe SARS-CoV-2 infection. TCRdb independently ran MiXCR on the 5' RACE reads; one entry per CDR3 protein. The table records tens of thousands of distinct CDR3 sequences, roughly 13% of them present only once. Sequencing was carried out using whole blood. The source of these receptors is an adult who was a healthcare worker with PCR-confirmed SARS-CoV-2 infection or an uninfected control (not recorded which). CDR3s include the opening cysteine and the closing phenylalanine or tryptophan. D genes are given only for firm matches. Expanded clones get a size class; other rows say once, few or many, or leave the size out.

cdr3_aa,cdr3_nt,cdr3_length,d_call,v_call,j_call,clone_size
CSARPGRSGTSGRPIYNEQFF,TGCAGTGCGAGGCCAGGGCGATCCGGGACTAGCGGGAGGCCGATCTACAATGAGCAGTTCTTC,21,TRBD2,TRBV20-1,TRBJ2-1,few
CASSLAPTDTQYF,TGTGCCAGCTCTCTGGCCCCCACAGATACGCAGTATTTT,13,.,TRBV7-2,TRBJ2-3,few
CASSRDGASGANVLTF,TGTGCCAGCAGCCGGGACGGCGCCTCTGGGGCCAACGTCCTGACTTTC,16,.,TRBV6-4,TRBJ2-6,many
CASTMVGGYGYTF,TGTGCCAGCACCATGGTCGGGGGCTATGGCTACACCTTC,13,.,TRBV6-6,TRBJ1-2,many
CASGNSGTRSEQYF,TGTGCCAGCGGCAACTCCGGGACTAGGTCCGAGCAGTACTTC,14,TRBD2,TRBV7-9,TRBJ2-7,few
CSVEGPLLLTGTGGSGTEAFF,TGCAGCGTTGAGGGTCCCCTCCTCCTTACCGGGACAGGGGGCTCCGGCACTGAAGCTTTCTTT,21,TRBD1,TRBV29-1,TRBJ1-1,many
CASSQKWGTGRDEQYF,TGTGCCAGCAGCCAAAAATGGGGAACAGGTCGAGACGAGCAGTACTTC,16,.,TRBV14,TRBJ2-7,.
CASSLGSGPTYNEQFF,TGTGCCAGCAGCTTAGGATCTGGACCAACCTACAATGAGCAGTTCTTC,16,.,TRBV11-3,TRBJ2-1,many
CSVRQGENTEAFF,TGCAGTGTTAGACAGGGGGAGAACACTGAAGCTTTCTTT,13,TRBD1,TRBV20-1,TRBJ1-1,many
CATGQTLSGNTIYF,TGTGCCACGGGACAGACCCTCTCTGGAAACACCATATATTTT,14,TRBD1,TRBV10-3,TRBJ1-3,many
CASSQVWARNTGELFF,TGCGCCAGCAGCCAAGTCTGGGCCCGGAACACCGGGGAGCTGTTTTTT,16,.,TRBV4-3,TRBJ2-2,few
CATGGSGTDTQYF,TGTGCCACGGGGGGTAGCGGGACAGATACGCAGTATTTT,13,TRBD2,TRBV19,TRBJ2-3,few
CASSQDLIGFGANVLTF,TGTGCCAGCAGCCAAGATTTGATAGGGTTCGGGGCCAACGTCCTGACTTTC,17,.,TRBV14,TRBJ2-6,once
CASSSERTGAYNEQFF,TGTGCCAGCAGCTCTGAACGGACAGGCGCCTACAATGAGCAGTTCTTC,16,TRBD1,TRBV7-8,TRBJ2-1,many
CASQDRYSNQPQHF,TGTGCCTCCCAGGACAGATATAGCAATCAGCCCCAGCATTTT,14,.,TRBV6-1,TRBJ1-5,many
CASSLTGGRQNNEQFF,TGCGCCAGCAGCTTGACTGGTGGGCGGCAAAACAATGAGCAGTTCTTC,16,.,TRBV5-1,TRBJ2-1,few
CASSQRQGAHHEQYF,TGTGCCAGCTCACAAAGACAGGGGGCCCACCACGAGCAGTACTTC,15,TRBD1,TRBV18,TRBJ2-7,few
CAWRTGGGSGYTF,TGTGCCTGGAGGACAGGGGGCGGCAGTGGCTACACCTTC,13,TRBD1,TRBV30,TRBJ1-2,.